The clone carrying this TCR beta chain was recorded many times. From RNA transcripts, TCR beta CDR3 regions were amplified. The HTBI primer set served for first-round RT-PCR of the TCR CDR3. TCRdb fed the multiplex PCR reads into MiXCR, producing one record per CDR3 protein. The sample records some 570,000 distinct CDR3 sequences, around 14% being singletons. This sample is part of a study of T cells in Graves' hyperthyroidism and ophthalmopathy. Germline loops: CDR1 MNHEY, CDR2 SVGEGT. The CDR3 contains 18 residues. V lost 0 bases to trimming and J lost 2 bases, with 16 bases between them. The clonotype was recovered from a woman younger than 35 with Graves' ophthalmopathy. The chain links TRBV6-2 or TRBV6-3 to TRBJ1-4, with a possible D match to TRBD1 (5 bases). The sequenced sample was blood. The CDR3 DNA reads as TGTGCCAGCAGTTACTCTTGGGGACTCCCGAGTACTAATGAAAAACTGTTTTTT. Its protein is CASSYSWGLPSTNEKLFF.